The 8 T cell receptor beta chains presented below share a single source sample, sequenced in a study of T cells in Graves' hyperthyroidism and ophthalmopathy. RNA transcripts were the template for amplifying TCR beta CDR3 regions. With the HTBI primer set, the TCR CDR3 went through a first round of RT-PCR. A single record per CDR3 protein comes from TCRdb applying MiXCR to the multiplex PCR reads. The sample holds roughly 500,000 distinct CDR3 sequences, 40% to 50% seen once. Sequenced material: peripheral blood or thyroid tissue (not recorded which). The receptors here all came from an adult woman with Graves' disease, either hyperthyroidism or ophthalmopathy (not recorded which).

This clonotype was found many times. V and J are TRBV5-1 and TRBJ1-1, with D perhaps TRBD1 (5 bases). Germline V gives CDR1 SGHRS, CDR2 YFSETQ. V lost 1 base and J 2 bases, leaving 9 bases between the germline ends. The CDR3 loop spans 14 amino acids. The CDR3 DNA is TGCGCCAGCAGCTTGCCAGGGAGAAACACTGAAGCTTTCTTT. Protein product: CASSLPGRNTEAFF.

The chain carries TRBV29-1 and TRBJ2-7, with D possibly matching TRBD2 (7 bases). The CDR3 length is 12 residues. Germline V gene data show CDR1 as SQVTM and CDR2 as ANQGSEA. Trimming pared 6 bases from V and 5 bases from J, leaving 14 bases between. The CDR3 DNA is TGCAGCGTCGCAGGGGCGGGGGACGAGCAGTACTTC. It encodes CSVAGAGDEQYF.

This clonotype appeared many times. This chain links TRBV7-9 with TRBJ1-6, with D possibly being TRBD1 (6 bases). The CDR3 consists of 13 residues. Per the germline V gene, CDR1 is SEHNR and CDR2 is FQNEAQ (reference sequence). Trimming cost V 10 bases and J 8 bases, with 15 bases left between them. The CDR3 DNA reads as TGTGCCACACGGGGGGGGGCATATTCACCCCTCCACTTT. Its translation is CATRGGAYSPLHF.

This clonotype was observed many times. The chain has TRBV19 and TRBJ1-4; D unresolved. Per the germline V gene, CDR1 is LNHDA and CDR2 is SQIVND (reference sequence). CDR3 length: 15 residues. V lost 2 bases, J lost 0 bases, and 7 bases lay in between. The CDR3 nucleotides are TGTGCCAGTAGTATAACAGCCTCAACTAATGAAAAACTGTTTTTT. Protein: CASSITASTNEKLFF.

This rearrangement joins TRBV7-2 to TRBJ1-5, with D maybe TRBD1 (6 bases). CDR1 is SGHTA and CDR2 is FQGNSA in the germline V gene. V lost 9 bases to trimming and J lost 7 bases, with 19 bases between them. The CDR3 loop spans 14 amino acids. The CDR3 sequence is CASSISGGRQPQHF. DNA for the CDR3: TGTGCCAGTAGTATCTCCGGGGGCCGGCAGCCCCAGCATTTT. The entire variable domain, with the rest obtained from reference TRBV7-2 and TRBJ1-5, is as follows: GAGVSQSPSNKVTEKGKDVELRCDPISGHTALYWYRQSLGQGLEFLIYFQGNSAPDKSGLPSDRFSAERTGGSVSTLTIQRTQQEDSAVYLCASSISGGRQPQHFGDGTRLSIL.

This clonotype came up a few times. The rearrangement joins TRBV10-2 to TRBJ2-7; 10 bases fit TRBD1. The CDR3 sequence is 14 residues long. Germline-derived CDR1 and CDR2 are WSHSY and SAAADI. V was clipped by 10 bases and J by 3 bases; unmatched bases: 9. CDR3 DNA: TGCGCCACCCTAAAGACAGGGGGCTTCTACGAGCAGTACTTC. It yields the protein CATLKTGGFYEQYF.

This CDR3 reads CASSLGPGRRNTEAFF. For the CDR3, the DNA is TGCGCCAGCAGCTTGGGCCCTGGACGGAGGAACACTGAAGCTTTCTTT. J is TRBJ1-1 and V is TRBV5-1; D ambiguous. Germline V gene sequence: CDR1 SGHRS, CDR2 YFSETQ. CDR3 size: 16 residues. Trimming took 0 bases from V and 1 from J, leaving 13 bases between them.

CDR3: CAISEGLQVSNQPQHF. For the CDR3, the DNA is TGTGCCATCAGTGAAGGGTTACAGGTTAGCAATCAGCCCCAGCATTTT. This chain connects TRBV10-3 to TRBJ1-5, with D possibly being TRBD1 (5 bases). Germline-derived CDR1 and CDR2 are ENHRY and SYGVKD. The CDR3 consists of 16 residues. V was cut by 3 bases and J by 0 bases, with 12 bases left in between.